This TCR beta chain was sequenced during a study of cytotoxic CD8 clonotypes in ibrutinib-treated CLL. Overall study context: The response samples were taken once patients had been treated for a median of 12 months, range 6 to 36. The sample average was about 240,000 productive templates and tens of thousands of productive rearrangements.

Method: immunoSEQ multiplex PCR; TCRdb's copy keeps in-frame clones and lacks some. The data hold approximately 23,000 clones, with 75% observed a single time. Trimming removed 3 bases from V and 5 bases from J, with 13 bases in between. This CDR3 region has 14 residues. Germline V gene data show CDR1 as KGHSH and CDR2 as LQKENI. Specimen: PBMCs, collected before ibrutinib treatment. This rearrangement joins TRBV18 to TRBJ1-2; tentatively, D is TRBD1 (6 bases). The receptor's source is a human donor with chronic lymphocytic leukemia. Written as DNA, the CDR3 is TGTGCCAGCTCACCTACAGACAGGTCTTATGGCTACACCTTC. Protein sequence: CASSPTDRSYGYTF.